Listed here is a single T cell receptor beta chain. The antigen remains unidentified. The PCR ran on 60 Vbeta and 13 Jbeta primers. Repertoires were generated with immunoSEQ multiplex PCR, while TCRdb's copy carries only in-frame clones and drops some. The profile covers approximately 140,000 clones, with roughly 63% appearing a single time and roughly 6.4% taken by the ten largest. The sample originates from a study of cytomegalovirus exposure and HLA in healthy donors. Points from the study as a whole: Clonal expansion, a later analysis showed, was greater in HLA-associated TCR beta chains than in equally common others. A later analysis by the authors found several of the most significant clusters apparently linked to common viral pathogens. Investigators reported 150 to 200 TCR beta chains as tied to cytomegalovirus.

The CDR3 is 13 amino acids. The germline gives CDR1 SEHNR, CDR2 FQNEAQ (reference sequence). V gave up 1 base and J gave up 9 bases; unmatched junction bases: 4. The TCR comes from a woman aged 60 to 75 in good health and CMV-seropositive. The chain carries TRBV7-9 and TRBJ1-2; 8 positions match TRBD1. The sequenced material came from PBMCs. CDR3 nucleotides: TGTGCCAGCAGCTTAGGGGACAGGAAGCGCTACACCTTC. Amino acids: CASSLGDRKRYTF.